This TCR beta chain appears in the sequencing data of a study of Ad26.COV2.S vaccination and SARS-CoV-2 variants (dated by TCRdb to the early 2020s). Study-wide context: The specificity and breadth of SARS-CoV-2-reactive T cell receptors after Ad26.COV2.S vaccination were assessed by TCRbeta repertoire sequencing. A total of 32 samples were included in the TCR-sequenced set, comprising around 19 Ad26.COV2.S vaccine recipients, 5 placebo recipients and 8 SARS-CoV-2 convalescent individuals. The study at large found these results: After vaccination, substantial breadth of spike-specific CD8+ and CD4+ T cell responses was reported. Comparable non-spike TCR breadth was observed between vaccine and placebo recipients, consistent with only spike being contained in the vaccine. The authors noted that total T cell responses may have been underestimated by the TCR breadth and depth analyses. Spike-specific TCR breadth was higher in Ad26.COV2.S recipients than in placebo recipients (P = 0.0014).

The immunoSEQ Assay was used to sequence TCRbeta CDR3 regions. After extraction, genomic DNA underwent amplification by bias-controlled multiplex PCR, followed by high-throughput sequencing. In the source study's methods: Collapsing and filtering of sequences were performed to quantify the absolute abundance of each unique TCRbeta CDR3 region. T cell fraction was estimated by normalizing TCRbeta template counts to usable DNA, which was measured by amplifying reference genes present in all nucleated cells. Repertoire TCRs were annotated as SARS-CoV-2-specific by exact matching of V gene, CDR3 amino acid sequence and J gene to a known reactive TCR set. The reference SARS-CoV-2 TCR set was derived from MIRA and filtered for enrichment in COVID-19-positive ImmuneCODE repertoires, a step that removed public or cross-reactive TCRs. Using the MIRA antigens, annotated TCRs were further analysed by specific ORF or by position within an ORF. Breadth was defined as annotated unique rearrangements over total unique productive rearrangements; depth was the summed frequency of those rearrangements. TCR breadth was compared between groups using two-sided Wilcoxon rank-sum tests. TCRdb provides this immuneACCESS table in a form limited to in-frame rearrangements. Some clones are lacking; in checked studies, under half of them reflect an unresolved V gene, and why the rest are absent is not known. V and J calls and clone size come straight from that table; D and trimming were deduced from the DNA. Present in this sample are 150,000 to 200,000 clones, around nine tenths of which were seen just once. The top ten clonotypes cover 5% to 7% of the sample.

In light of the paper, this sample's time point label describes: individuals recovered from natural SARS-CoV-2 infection. Notes on this clone: The clone's antigen remains unknown. Per-base quality was not reported, and no clone a single base away is much larger than it.

The CDR3 starts with the cysteine, ends with the phenylalanine, and has 15 residues. Here the CDR3 DNA is all that survives: 45 bases in frame from base 1. From the germline V gene (reference sequence), CDR1 is MNHEY and CDR2 is SMNVEV. V is cut by 4 bases and J by 4 bases, and the space between the germline ends is 14 bases. The sequence derives from a human donor who had recovered from COVID-19. This chain is built from TRBV27 and TRBJ1-5; the D gene is possibly TRBD1, with 6 bases matching. The sequencing used peripheral blood, collected after recovery from COVID-19. Here is the DNA: TGTGCCAGCAGTTCCACAGGGAGGCGGAATCAGCCCCAGCATTTT. It specifies CASSSTGRRNQPQHF.